The entry that follows covers one TCR beta chain sequence. This entry belongs to a study of CD8 T cells in Susac syndrome. An amount of RNA that ranged from roughly 0.45 to 1 ug was reverse transcribed with random hexamers. TCRdb re-called the immunoSEQ multiplex PCR reads with MiXCR, one entry per CDR3 protein. The data hold 100,000 to 150,000 distinct CDR3 sequences, with over 85% observed a single time. Trimming took off 7 bases at V and 0 bases at J, with 6 bases between the two ends. The germline V gene encodes CDR1 DFQATT and CDR2 SNEGSKA (reference sequence). CDR3 size: 12 residues. CD8+ and CD4+ T cells taken from blood had their TCR beta sequenced. The multiple sclerosis control group consisted of treatment-naive patients whose relapsing-remitting disease, which was either stable or active, fulfilled revised McDonald criteria.

The chain joins TRBV20-1 to TRBJ1-4; D unclear. Sequencing used CD8+ T cells from PBMCs. This clonotype was obtained from a human donor with multiple sclerosis. CDR3 sequence reads: CSVRATNEKLFF. Here the CDR3 DNA reads TGCAGTGTCCGTGCAACTAATGAAAAACTGTTTTTT.